The T cell receptor (beta chain) described here comes from a study of sequential checkpoint blockade in melanoma. Treatment in this sample: randomized to nivolumab then ipilimumab (arm A) or the reverse (arm B). The CDR3 totals 12 residues. Between the trimmed V and J ends, which lost 4 bases and 9 bases, there was a span of 10 bases. Germline loops: CDR1 SGHDN, CDR2 FVKESK. The method was immunoSEQ multiplex PCR; TCRdb's version includes in-frame clones alone and lacks a portion of them. The repertoire holds roughly 4,700 clones, around 25% seen once, with about 8.6% in the top ten. This clone was detected only a few times. Its antigen is undetermined. General study findings and limits: Tumor T-cell fraction and clonality correlated with PD-L1 and CD8+ counts. Clinical benefit was about 30 times likelier when tumor T-cell fraction and clonality increased.

The source was tumor tissue (inferred from file names), collected from a patient given nivolumab and ipilimumab in sequence. This sequence was found in a human donor with melanoma. The chain carries TRBV14 and TRBJ2-1, with D perhaps matching TRBD2 (5 bases). CDR3 nucleotides: TGTGCCAGCAGCCTTACTAGGAGTGAGCAGTTCTTC. It encodes CASSLTRSEQFF.